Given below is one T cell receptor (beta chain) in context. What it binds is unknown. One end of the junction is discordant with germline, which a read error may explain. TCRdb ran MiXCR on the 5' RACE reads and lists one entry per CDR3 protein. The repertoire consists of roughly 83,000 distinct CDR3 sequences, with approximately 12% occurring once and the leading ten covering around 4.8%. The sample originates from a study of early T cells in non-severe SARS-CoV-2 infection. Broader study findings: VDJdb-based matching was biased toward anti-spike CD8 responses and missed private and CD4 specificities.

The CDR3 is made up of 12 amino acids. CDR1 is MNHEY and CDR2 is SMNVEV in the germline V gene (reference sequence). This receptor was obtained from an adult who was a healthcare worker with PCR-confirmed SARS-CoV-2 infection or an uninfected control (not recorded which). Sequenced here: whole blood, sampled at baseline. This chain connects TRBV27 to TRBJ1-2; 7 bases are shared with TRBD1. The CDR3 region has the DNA TGTGCCAGCAGTCTACTGACAGGGACGCCGTCCTTC. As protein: CASSLLTGTPSF.